These 30 T cell receptor beta chains were all obtained from the same sample, sequenced in a study of identifying expanded T cells in peripheral blood. Assay used: immunoSEQ multiplex PCR; TCRdb lists only in-frame clones, some missing. The sample lists around 80,000 clones, almost 90% occurring once. Material: blood. The receptors come from a person between 18 and 69 years old in good health.

The chain employs TRBV6-6 and TRBJ1-1, with D unclear. The CDR3 totals 12 residues. V dropped 5 bases and J dropped 4 bases, with 8 bases sitting between them. The germline gives CDR1 MNHNY, CDR2 SVGAGI (reference sequence). The DNA for the CDR3 is TGTGCCAGCAGTATGGCTGGCACTGAAGCTTTCTTT. Residues: CASSMAGTEAFF.

This clone was observed once. The genes are TRBV7-2 and TRBJ1-1, with D unclear. This CDR3 region has 12 residues. Germline-derived CDR1 and CDR2 are SGHTA and FQGNSA. Trimming took off 1 base at V and 13 bases at J, with 13 bases between the two ends. Written as DNA, the CDR3 is TGTGCCAGCAGCTTAGGAAGCTTTTTGAGTTTCTTT. It encodes CASSLGSFLSFF.

The chain recombines TRBV28 with TRBJ1-1; TRBD1 matches at 7 bases. CDR3 length: 14 residues. J gave up 5 bases and V 2 bases, and 5 bases lay outside the gene matches. Germline V gives CDR1 MDHEN, CDR2 SYDVKM. CDR3 amino acids: CASSLISGGTEAFF. The CDR3 region has the DNA TGTGCCAGCAGTTTAATTTCAGGGGGAACTGAAGCTTTCTTT.

The genes are TRBV7-8 and TRBJ2-5, with D perhaps assigned TRBD1 or TRBD2 (5 bases each). This CDR3 spans 14 amino acids. The ends were cut back, 5 bases at V and 5 bases at J, with 15 bases in the middle. Germline CDR1 is SGHVS and CDR2 is FQNEAQ. CDR3: CASSPTGWGETQYF. The CDR3 DNA sequence: TGTGCCAGCAGCCCCACAGGCTGGGGGGAGACCCAGTACTTC.

This chain joins TRBV7-2 and TRBJ2-3, with D possibly TRBD2 on 6 matching bases. V was shortened by 5 bases and J by 4 bases, with 19 bases between the two germline ends. The CDR3 length is 16 residues. In germline, CDR1 is SGHTA, CDR2 FQGNSA. The CDR3 DNA follows: TGTGCCAGCAGCATAACCAGCGGGCCTTATCCAGATACGCAGTATTTT. It encodes CASSITSGPYPDTQYF. The complete variable domain, with remaining parts taken from reference TRBV7-2 and TRBJ2-3, reads GAGVSQSPSNKVTEKGKDVELRCDPISGHTALYWYRQSLGQGLEFLIYFQGNSAPDKSGLPSDRFSAERTGGSVSTLTIQRTQQEDSAVYLCASSITSGPYPDTQYFGPGTRLTVL.

V usage is TRBV21-1 and J usage is TRBJ1-2. TRBV21-1 is a recognized pseudogene. CDR3 size: 12 residues. The CDR3 DNA is TGTGCCAACCCGGAAGCTAACTATGGCTACACCTTC. Amino acids: CANPEANYGYTF.

V is TRBV19 and J is TRBJ1-5; D might be TRBD1 (5 bases). CDR1 and CDR2 from the germline V gene are LNHDA and SQIVND (reference sequence). V lost 2 bases and J 7 bases, leaving 15 bases between the germline ends. The CDR3 totals 15 residues. The CDR3 coding sequence is TGTGCCAGTAGTATAAGGCAGGGAGGCACCCAGCCCCAGCATTTT. It yields the protein CASSIRQGGTQPQHF.

The chain carries TRBV14 and TRBJ2-1; D not certain. Per the germline V gene, CDR1 is SGHDN and CDR2 is FVKESK. The CDR3 sequence is 12 residues long. V lost 4 bases to trimming and J lost 10 bases, with 11 bases between them. The CDR3 reads CASSLRALEQFF. The CDR3 DNA sequence: TGTGCCAGCAGCCTTCGAGCCCTGGAGCAGTTCTTC. The full variable domain, its missing parts supplied by reference TRBV14 and TRBJ2-1, is EAGVTQFPSHSVIEKGQTVTLRCDPISGHDNLYWYRRVMGKEIKFLLHFVKESKQDESGMPNNRFLAERTGGTYSTLKVQPAELEDSGVYFCASSLRALEQFFGPGTRLTVL.

The chain carries TRBV15 and TRBJ2-5; D is unclear. The CDR3 consists of 14 residues. V shed 0 bases and J shed 4 bases, with 9 bases lying between them. The V gene's germline CDR1 is LNHNV and CDR2 YYDKDF (reference sequence). The CDR3 here is CATSRDRVRETQYF. DNA for the CDR3: TGTGCCACCAGCAGAGATAGGGTGCGAGAGACCCAGTACTTC.

This CDR3 reads CASSTDRVGYGYTF. For the CDR3, the DNA is TGCGCCAGCAGCACGGACAGGGTCGGGTATGGCTACACCTTC. The gene calls are TRBV5-1 and TRBJ1-2; 8 bases match TRBD1. Germline assignment: CDR1 SGHRS and CDR2 YFSETQ. The V and J ends lost 4 bases and 5 bases, in that order; junction bases with no gene match: 7. The CDR3 is made up of 14 amino acids.

This chain uses TRBV4-1 with TRBJ2-1; 8 nucleotides match TRBD2. This CDR3 has 15 amino acids. Germline trimming cut 0 bases from V and 8 bases from J; bases unmatched to any gene: 6. The germline gives CDR1 MGHRA, CDR2 YSYEKL. In nucleotides, the CDR3 is TGCGCCAGCAGCCAAGAGCCAGCGGGAGAGGATGAGCAGTTCTTC. It is translated as CASSQEPAGEDEQFF.

The J gene is TRBJ2-1, the V gene TRBV19, with 13 bases aligning to TRBD2. CDR1 LNHDA and CDR2 SQIVND come from the germline V gene (reference sequence). Trimming removed 5 bases from V and 9 bases from J; junction bases left unmatched: 7. The CDR3 is 15 amino acids. CDR3 sequence (DNA): TGTGCCAGTAGTTGGACTAGCGGGAGTTCGGCTGAGCAGTTCTTC. Translating it yields CASSWTSGSSAEQFF.

V usage is TRBV20-1 and J usage is TRBJ2-5; D unresolved. Germline CDR1 is DFQATT and CDR2 is SNEGSKA (reference sequence). Between the trimmed V and J ends, which lost 2 bases and 6 bases, there was a span of 7 bases. The CDR3 runs to 11 residues. The CDR3 here is CSARRSQTQYF. CDR3 bases: TGCAGTGCTAGAAGGAGCCAGACCCAGTACTTC.

The rearrangement links TRBV11-2 to TRBJ2-1; 9 bases map to TRBD2. CDR1 SGHAT and CDR2 FQNNGV come from the germline V gene. Trimming cost V 0 bases and J 4 bases; bases outside gene matches: 4. The CDR3 loop spans 16 amino acids. CDR3 coding DNA: TGTGCCAGCAGCTTAGACCGGCGGGAGGGGTACAATGAGCAGTTCTTC. Its translation is CASSLDRREGYNEQFF.

This clone has only one observation. The rearrangement uses TRBV5-1 and TRBJ2-6; TRBD1 agrees at 10 bases. CDR3 length: 19 amino acids. Trimming took 0 bases from V and 0 from J; bases not matched to a gene: 6. The germline V gene has CDR1 SGHRS and CDR2 YFSETQ. CDR3 region: CASSLAGTGASSGANVLTF. CDR3 bases: TGCGCCAGCAGCTTGGCCGGGACAGGGGCTTCCTCTGGGGCCAACGTCCTGACTTTC.

V gene TRBV2 combines with J gene TRBJ2-3, with 7 bases identical to TRBD1. The V gene end was trimmed by 6 bases and the J gene end by 2 bases; junction bases not matched to a gene: 5. The CDR3 has 14 residues. Germline CDR1 and CDR2: SNHLY and FYNNEI. CDR3 in DNA: TGTGCCAGCAGCCCGGGACAGTCCACAGATACGCAGTATTTT. As protein: CASSPGQSTDTQYF.

About this clone: Mismatch with germline at one junction end may stem from a read error. The chain joins TRBV5-8 to TRBJ2-7; D assignment may be TRBD1 or TRBD2 (5 bases each). Germline loops: CDR1 SGHTS, CDR2 YDEGEE. The CDR3 totals 12 residues. The CDR3 sequence is CASSLGGAPKDF. The DNA for the CDR3 is TGTGCCAGCAGCTTGGGAGGGGCCCCCAAGGACTTC.

The chain links TRBV7-6 to TRBJ2-3, with a tentative D call TRBD2 (5 bases). Germline-derived CDR1 and CDR2 are SGHVS and FNYEAQ. V lost 1 base, J lost 2 bases, and 10 bases lay in between. This CDR3 is 15 amino acids long. The CDR3 loop is CASSLGPGFTDTQYF. CDR3 bases: TGTGCCAGCAGCTTAGGCCCGGGGTTCACAGATACGCAGTATTTT.

The chain couples TRBV5-4 to TRBJ2-6; no clear D. Per germline, CDR1 SGHNT and CDR2 YYREEE (reference sequence). The CDR3 extends over 16 amino acids. Trimming cost V 3 bases and J 0 bases, with 10 bases left between them. In DNA, the CDR3 is TGTGCCAGCAGCTACCACAGTGCCTCTGGGGCCAACGTCCTGACTTTC. As protein: CASSYHSASGANVLTF.

This chain connects TRBV2 to TRBJ1-4; D is unresolved. The CDR3 consists of 14 residues. The V gene's germline CDR1 is SNHLY and CDR2 FYNNEI. Deletions cut 10 bases from V and 8 bases from J, with 20 bases between. CDR3 DNA sequence: TGTGCCATAAAGTTGAACCGAGCTGGGGAAAAACTGTTTTTT. It translates to CAIKLNRAGEKLFF.

The chain recombines TRBV9 with TRBJ2-2, with no clear D. V was pared by 0 bases and J by 2 bases, with 5 bases between. Per the germline V gene, CDR1 is SGDLS and CDR2 is YYNGEE. This CDR3 spans 14 amino acids. This CDR3 reads CASSVDPNTGELFF. The CDR3 DNA reads as TGTGCCAGCAGCGTAGACCCAAACACCGGGGAGCTGTTTTTT. The whole variable domain, filled in from reference TRBV9 and TRBJ2-2, reads DSGVTQTPKHLITATGQRVTLRCSPRSGDLSVYWYQQSLDQGLQFLIQYYNGEERAKGNILERFSAQQFPDLHSELNLSSLELGDSALYFCASSVDPNTGELFFGEGSRLTVL.

The rearrangement uses TRBV7-2 and TRBJ2-5; D is possibly TRBD1 (6 bases). The germline V gene has CDR1 SGHTA and CDR2 FQGNSA. V shed 2 bases and J shed 5 bases, with 12 bases lying between them. The CDR3 loop spans 14 amino acids. CDR3 coding DNA: TGTGCCAGCAGCTTATCAGGGGCGGCGGAGACCCAGTACTTC. It translates to CASSLSGAAETQYF.

The V call is TRBV25-1, the J call TRBJ2-5; 9 nucleotides align to TRBD1. Per germline, CDR1 MGHDK and CDR2 SYGVNS. The V and J ends lost 5 bases and 2 bases, in that order; junction bases with no gene match: 6. The length of the CDR3 is 15 residues. The CDR3 loop reads CASSWLGTGQETQYF. CDR3 bases: TGTGCCAGCAGTTGGTTAGGGACAGGGCAAGAGACCCAGTACTTC.

V and J are TRBV15 and TRBJ2-1; D ambiguous. V dropped 0 bases and J dropped 10 bases, with 10 bases sitting between them. Germline lookup yields CDR1 LNHNV and CDR2 YYDKDF (reference sequence). The CDR3 contains 13 residues. This CDR3 reads CATSRDRSYEQFF. CDR3 DNA: TGTGCCACCAGCAGAGATAGAAGCTACGAGCAGTTCTTC.

The chain carries TRBV7-2 and TRBJ2-7; unclear D gene. The CDR3 spans 13 residues. Germline CDR1 and CDR2: SGHTA and FQGNSA. V was clipped by 5 bases and J by 3 bases, with 11 bases between them. CDR3 sequence reads: CASSPNRLYEQYF. The CDR3 DNA reads as TGTGCCAGCAGCCCAAATAGACTCTACGAGCAGTACTTC.

The rearrangement uses TRBV7-2 and TRBJ1-2; 8 positions agree with TRBD1. Looked up from germline, CDR1 is SGHTA and CDR2 is FQGNSA. The CDR3 runs to 15 residues. The V segment lost 3 bases and the J segment 8 bases; nucleotides outside the gene matches: 11. The CDR3 loop is CASSLGRGPSGGYTF. CDR3 nucleotides: TGTGCCAGCAGCTTGGGCAGGGGGCCTAGCGGAGGCTACACCTTC. The variable domain in full, completed from reference TRBV7-2 and TRBJ1-2, reads GAGVSQSPSNKVTEKGKDVELRCDPISGHTALYWYRQSLGQGLEFLIYFQGNSAPDKSGLPSDRFSAERTGGSVSTLTIQRTQQEDSAVYLCASSLGRGPSGGYTFGSGTRLTVV.

The CDR3 sequence is CASTRTGGTGYTF. CDR3 coding DNA: TGTGCCAGCACCCGGACAGGGGGCACTGGCTACACCTTC. This sequence joins TRBV7-9 and TRBJ1-2; 11 bases agree with TRBD1. The junction had 5 bases not matched to a gene; V was cut back by 7 bases and J by 7 bases. Germline V gene sequence: CDR1 SEHNR, CDR2 FQNEAQ (reference sequence). The CDR3 spans 13 residues.

This chain uses TRBV18 with TRBJ2-5; D unresolved. Trimming pared 1 base from V and 5 bases from J, leaving 8 bases between. The CDR3 is made up of 13 amino acids. Per the germline V gene, CDR1 is KGHSH and CDR2 is LQKENI. The CDR3 DNA follows: TGTGCCAGCTCACCACTGATGGGGGAGACCCAGTACTTC. This gives the protein CASSPLMGETQYF.

This chain uses TRBV4-3 with TRBJ1-6, with TRBD1 identical over 8 bases. Germline-derived CDR1 and CDR2 are LGHNA and YSLEER. The V gene end was trimmed by 3 bases and the J gene end by 6 bases; junction bases not matched to a gene: 10. The CDR3 has 17 residues. CDR3 nucleotide sequence: TGCGCCAGCAGCCAGAGGACAGGGTACTCCGGTAATTCACCCCTCCACTTT. It translates to CASSQRTGYSGNSPLHF.

V is TRBV7-2 and J is TRBJ2-7, with 7 bases lining up with TRBD2. The V segment lost 8 bases and the J segment 1 base; nucleotides outside the gene matches: 8. This CDR3 contains 14 residues. CDR1 is SGHTA and CDR2 is FQGNSA in the germline V gene. The DNA for the CDR3 is TGTGCCAGCCGCGGGGCGGGGGAGTCCTACGAGCAGTACTTC. Protein product: CASRGAGESYEQYF.